This TCR beta chain was obtained from a study of OX40 agonist ivuxolimab in advanced cancers. Looking at the study overall: Cancers in dose escalation were hepatocellular, melanoma, renal cell and head and neck.

Study-level results: At 0.1 to 3.0 mg/kg, clonal expansion of CD4+ and CD8+ blood T cells had occurred by week 6. There were, on average, more expanded clones in CD8+ T cells than in CD4+.

TCRdb keeps only in-frame clones here, not all; method: immunoSEQ multiplex PCR. This sample has approximately 100,000 clones, with around 82% found just once. The CDR3 is 13 residues long. V was shortened by 3 bases and J by 1 base, with 6 bases between the two germline ends. The germline gives CDR1 SEHNR, CDR2 FQNEAQ (reference sequence). Remarks on this clone: The antigen remains unidentified.

The sample was CD4+ or CD8+ T cells sorted from blood, taken in a trial of the OX40 agonist ivuxolimab. The sequence came from an adult with an advanced solid tumor such as melanoma, head and neck, liver or kidney cancer. V is TRBV7-9 and J is TRBJ2-5; D call uncertain. The CDR3 here is CASSLDAQETQYF. CDR3 DNA sequence: TGTGCCAGCAGCTTGGACGCCCAAGAGACCCAGTACTTC.